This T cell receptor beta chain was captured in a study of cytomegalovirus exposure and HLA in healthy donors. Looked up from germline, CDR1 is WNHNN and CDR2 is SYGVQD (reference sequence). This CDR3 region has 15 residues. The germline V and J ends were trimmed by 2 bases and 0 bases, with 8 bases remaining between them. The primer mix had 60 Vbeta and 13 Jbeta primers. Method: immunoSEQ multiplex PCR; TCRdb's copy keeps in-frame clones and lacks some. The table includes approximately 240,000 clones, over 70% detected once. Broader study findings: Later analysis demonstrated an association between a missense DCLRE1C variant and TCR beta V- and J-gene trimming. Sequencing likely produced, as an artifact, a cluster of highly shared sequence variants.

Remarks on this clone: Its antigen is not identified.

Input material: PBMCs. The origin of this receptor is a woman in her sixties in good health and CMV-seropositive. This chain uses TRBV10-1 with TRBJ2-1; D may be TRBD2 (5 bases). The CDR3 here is CASSEGLASYNEQFF. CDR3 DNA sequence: TGCGCCAGCAGTGAGGGCCTAGCCTCCTACAATGAGCAGTTCTTC.